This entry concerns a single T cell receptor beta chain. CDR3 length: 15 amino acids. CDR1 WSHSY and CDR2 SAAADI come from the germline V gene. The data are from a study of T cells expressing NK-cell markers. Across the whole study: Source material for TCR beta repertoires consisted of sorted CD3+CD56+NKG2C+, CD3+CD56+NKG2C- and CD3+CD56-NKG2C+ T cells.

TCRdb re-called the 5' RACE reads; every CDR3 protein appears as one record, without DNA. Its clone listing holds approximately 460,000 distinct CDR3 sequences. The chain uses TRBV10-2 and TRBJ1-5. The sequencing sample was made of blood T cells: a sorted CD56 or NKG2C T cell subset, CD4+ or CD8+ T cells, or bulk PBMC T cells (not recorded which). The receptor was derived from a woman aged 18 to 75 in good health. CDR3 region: CATGYNVDSNQPQHF.